Presented here are 16 T cell receptor beta chains from one specimen sequenced in a study of cytomegalovirus exposure and HLA in healthy donors. With 60 Vbeta and 13 Jbeta primers, the PCR was carried out. The table came from immunoSEQ multiplex PCR; TCRdb's copy has only in-frame clones and leaves some out. The data hold around 200,000 clones, with around 86% observed a single time. The sample consisted of PBMCs. These receptors were collected from a woman in her fifties or sixties in good health and CMV-seropositive.

The V call is TRBV7-7, the J call TRBJ2-1; 9 bases are a match to TRBD2. The ends lost 1 base at V and 0 bases at J; junction bases unmatched: 7. The germline CDR1 and CDR2 sequences are SSHAT and FNYEAQ (reference sequence). CDR3 length equals 18 residues. The CDR3 DNA follows: TGTGCCAGCAGCTTAGTGGTGACTAGCGGAATCTCCTACAATGAGCAGTTCTTC. Its translation: CASSLVVTSGISYNEQFF.

This clone was observed once. V and J are TRBV5-4 and TRBJ2-7; no firm D call. The germline V gene has CDR1 SGHNT and CDR2 YYREEE (reference sequence). V was cut by 0 bases and J by 3 bases, with 10 bases left in between. This CDR3 is 14 amino acids long. The DNA of the CDR3 is TGTGCCAGCAGCTTGGCGGCGGATTTCTACGAGCAGTACTTC. Translation: CASSLAADFYEQYF.

V gene TRBV19 combines with J gene TRBJ2-5; D is possibly TRBD1 (5 bases). Trimming removed 4 bases from V and 5 bases from J, with 14 bases in between. Germline loops: CDR1 LNHDA, CDR2 SQIVND (reference sequence). The CDR3 covers 14 residues. CDR3 sequence (DNA): TGTGCCAGTAGTAATTCACAGGCGGCGGAGACCCAGTACTTC. Encoded protein: CASSNSQAAETQYF.

This chain uses TRBV5-1 with TRBJ1-3; D not resolved. CDR1 and CDR2 (germline): SGHRS, YFSETQ. There are 15 residues in the CDR3. Deletions cut 7 bases from V and 3 bases from J, with 17 bases between. This CDR3 is CASARETSRGNTIYF. The CDR3 DNA follows: TGCGCCAGCGCACGGGAAACCTCGCGTGGAAACACCATATATTTT.

The V gene is TRBV30, the J gene TRBJ1-4; 9 positions agree with TRBD1. CDR1 is GTSNPN, CDR2 SVGIG, per germline (reference sequence). Trimming cost V 5 bases and J 8 bases; bases outside gene matches: 6. The CDR3 runs to 13 residues. In nucleotides, the CDR3 is TGTGCCTGGGGGACAGGGCTCTTGGAAAAACTGTTTTTT. Its protein is CAWGTGLLEKLFF.

The genes are TRBV28 and TRBJ1-1, with D tentatively TRBD1 (6 bases). Germline V gene lookup returns CDR1 MDHEN and CDR2 SYDVKM. V gave up 2 bases and J gave up 5 bases, with 12 bases separating them. This CDR3 contains 14 residues. The CDR3 nucleotides read TGTGCCAGCAGTTTACCACAGGGTTGGACTGAAGCTTTCTTT. The encoded protein is CASSLPQGWTEAFF.

The chain links TRBV7-3 to TRBJ1-2; 10 bases line up with TRBD1. The J segment lost 6 bases and the V segment lost 5 bases, leaving 12 bases of the junction unmatched. This CDR3 spans 16 amino acids. The germline gives CDR1 SGHTA, CDR2 FQGTGA. CDR3 coding DNA: TGTGCCAGCAGCCAGGGGGGACGACAGGGGGCGAATGGCTACACCTTC. The encoded protein is CASSQGGRQGANGYTF.

The chain uses TRBV4-2 and TRBJ2-5, with a possible D match to TRBD2 (6 bases). Looked up from germline, CDR1 is LGHNA and CDR2 is YNFKEQ. The CDR3 is made up of 15 amino acids. The V end lost 1 base, the J end lost 3 bases, and 12 bases lay between the germline ends. The CDR3 reads CASSQVSGGKETQYF. CDR3 in DNA: TGTGCCAGCAGCCAAGTCTCAGGAGGGAAAGAGACCCAGTACTTC.

V and J are TRBV30 and TRBJ1-1; D is unresolved. V lost 5 bases and J 4 bases, leaving 14 bases between the germline ends. The CDR3 is 13 amino acids. From germline, CDR1 is GTSNPN and CDR2 SVGIG (reference sequence). CDR3 nucleotides: TGTGCCTGGCAATTAAAAACGGGCACTGAAGCTTTCTTT. Translation gives CAWQLKTGTEAFF.

The genes are TRBV6-1 and TRBJ2-2; D possibly corresponds to TRBD2 (5 bases). Germline-derived CDR1 and CDR2 are MNHNS and SASEGT. This CDR3 region has 14 residues. Trimming took 3 bases from V and 1 from J, leaving 6 bases between them. In DNA, the CDR3 is TGTGCCAGCAGTGAGGCGGGGAACACCGGGGAGCTGTTTTTT. As protein: CASSEAGNTGELFF.

V usage is TRBV7-3 and J usage is TRBJ1-4; D perhaps matches TRBD1 (5 bases). The CDR3 totals 15 residues. Germline V lookup: CDR1 SGHTA, CDR2 FQGTGA. Trimming took off 5 bases at V and 6 bases at J, with 16 bases between the two ends. CDR3 DNA sequence: TGTGCCAGCAGCGCGGGGGGGAGTCGAGATGAAAAACTGTTTTTT. Protein: CASSAGGSRDEKLFF.

The chain joins TRBV4-2 to TRBJ1-1, with unresolved D. Per germline, CDR1 LGHNA and CDR2 YNFKEQ. The CDR3 runs 14 residues. Trimming took 0 bases from V and 3 from J, leaving 8 bases between them. The CDR3 is CASSQDFEDTEAFF. The CDR3 DNA sequence: TGTGCCAGCAGCCAAGATTTCGAGGACACTGAAGCTTTCTTT.

This chain uses TRBV9 with TRBJ2-1, with 10 nucleotides matching TRBD2. The CDR3 consists of 15 residues. Germline V gives CDR1 SGDLS, CDR2 YYNGEE. V was pared by 4 bases and J by 8 bases, with 9 bases of the junction left unmatched. The CDR3 sequence: CASSSPSGGSDEQFF. The CDR3 nucleotides read TGTGCCAGCAGCTCCCCTAGCGGGGGTAGCGATGAGCAGTTCTTC. Filled out from reference TRBV9 and TRBJ2-1, the complete variable domain reads DSGVTQTPKHLITATGQRVTLRCSPRSGDLSVYWYQQSLDQGLQFLIQYYNGEERAKGNILERFSAQQFPDLHSELNLSSLELGDSALYFCASSSPSGGSDEQFFGPGTRLTVL.

The chain uses TRBV30 and TRBJ1-6; D remains unclear. The length of the CDR3 is 13 residues. CDR1 GTSNPN and CDR2 SVGIG come from the germline V gene (reference sequence). V was clipped by 0 bases and J by 9 bases, with 9 bases between them. The CDR3, as DNA: TGTGCCTGGAGTGTTGAGGTCCGTTCACCCCTCCACTTT. Translated, it gives CAWSVEVRSPLHF.

The V and J genes are TRBV19 and TRBJ2-7; TRBD2 agrees at 8 bases. The CDR3 extends over 15 amino acids. The germline V gene has CDR1 LNHDA and CDR2 SQIVND (reference sequence). V shed 1 base, J shed 2 bases, and the junction held 4 bases outside the gene matches. CDR3 nucleotide sequence: TGTGCCAGTAGTATAGCTGCGGGGGGAACCTACGAGCAGTACTTC. The encoded protein is CASSIAAGGTYEQYF. The full variable domain, with the rest looked up from reference TRBV19 and TRBJ2-7, is DGGITQSPKYLFRKEGQNVTLSCEQNLNHDAMYWYRQDPGQGLRLIYYSQIVNDFQKGDIAEGYSVSREKKESFPLTVTSAQKNPTAFYLCASSIAAGGTYEQYFGPGTRLTVT.

The rearrangement uses TRBV5-1 and TRBJ2-7; 12 positions agree with TRBD1. The CDR3 runs to 16 residues. Unmatched junction bases numbered 6, after V lost 0 bases and J lost 5 bases. The germline V gene encodes CDR1 SGHRS and CDR2 YFSETQ. Written as DNA, the CDR3 is TGCGCCAGCAGCTTGGTGGTTGGGACAGGGGGCCACGAGCAGTACTTC. Translated, it gives CASSLVVGTGGHEQYF.